The 2 T cell receptor beta chains below all came from one sample that was sequenced in a study of shared T cell receptors in the human thymus. The protocol was immunoSEQ multiplex PCR, while the TCRdb copy is restricted to in-frame clones and leaves out a portion. The sample consists of about 660,000 clones, around 87% of them appearing once. The data also belong to a second study, concerning human thymus T cells.

Sequenced: thymocytes. These receptors all come from a boy under three years old with a congenital heart defect.

This chain joins TRBV9 and TRBJ2-5, with 11 bases that match TRBD2. CDR3 size: 16 residues. Trimming took 0 bases from V and 5 from J; bases not matched to a gene: 6. CDR1 and CDR2 from the germline V gene are SGDLS and YYNGEE. The chain's CDR3 is CASSVVETSGKETQYF. CDR3 sequence (DNA): TGTGCCAGCAGCGTAGTGGAGACTAGCGGGAAGGAGACCCAGTACTTC.

The chain joins TRBV9 to TRBJ2-2, with 7 bases that match TRBD1. The germline gives CDR1 SGDLS, CDR2 YYNGEE. This CDR3 comprises 15 residues. V shed 4 bases, J shed 5 bases, and the junction held 8 bases outside the gene matches. The CDR3 loop reads CASSSSTGRTGELFF. In DNA form, the CDR3 reads TGTGCCAGCAGCTCCTCGACAGGGAGAACCGGGGAGCTGTTTTTT.